Shown below are 20 T cell receptor beta chains from a single sample sequenced in a study of monozygotic twins with inflammatory bowel disease. Using the 5' RACE reads, TCRdb records one entry per CDR3 protein without DNA. Listed are approximately 400,000 distinct CDR3 sequences; 2.4% falls within the top ten. Sequencing input: blood. These receptors were collected from a human donor with ulcerative colitis or Crohn's disease, or a healthy co-twin of an affected twin (not recorded which).

This sequence joins TRBV20-1 and TRBJ2-1; TCRdb's D call of TRBD1 is untestable without DNA. Germline values: CDR1 DFQATT, CDR2 SNEGSKA (reference sequence). CDR3 size: 12 residues. CDR3 protein: CSAAGAYNEQFF.

The rearrangement links TRBV29-1 to TRBJ2-3; the TRBD2 assignment by TCRdb is unverifiable without DNA. The CDR3 is made up of 15 amino acids. The germline V gene has CDR1 SQVTM and CDR2 ANQGSEA. The CDR3 region is CSVNLAGVGTDTQYF.

The chain combines TRBV12-3 or TRBV12-4 with TRBJ2-1. The CDR3 is 13 amino acids. CDR3 residues: CASRASAGNEQFF.

The chain employs TRBV5-1 and TRBJ1-5. This CDR3 is built from 13 residues. Germline CDR1 is SGHRS and CDR2 is YFSETQ. CDR3 amino acids: CASSLTSNQPQHF.

The V gene is TRBV4-1, the J gene TRBJ1-3. Germline-derived CDR1 and CDR2 are MGHRA and YSYEKL. The CDR3 totals 15 residues. This chain's CDR3 is CASSQVTDTGNTIYF.

This chain joins TRBV12-3 or TRBV12-4 and TRBJ1-2. This CDR3 has 14 amino acids. CDR3: CASSPGLLNYGYTF.

The chain links TRBV6-6 to TRBJ2-7; checking the TCRdb D call of TRBD1 is not possible without DNA. Germline CDR1 reads MNHNY; CDR2 reads SVGAGI (reference sequence). The CDR3 is 13 amino acids. The CDR3 sequence is CASSSRQNHEQYF.

The genes are TRBV5-6 and TRBJ2-1; with no DNA, the TCRdb D assignment of TRBD1 cannot be verified. The length of the CDR3 is 16 residues. Germline V lookup: CDR1 SGHDT, CDR2 YYEEEE. CDR3 loop: CASSYRAPNSYNEQFF.

This rearrangement joins TRBV20-1 to TRBJ1-5. Germline CDR1 reads DFQATT; CDR2 reads SNEGSKA (reference sequence). The CDR3 is 15 residues long. This chain's CDR3 is CSAKERGGSNQPQHF.

This rearrangement joins TRBV3-1 to TRBJ2-1; TCRdb's assignment of TRBD2 cannot be checked, as there is no DNA. CDR3 size: 14 residues. Germline V CDR1 and CDR2: LGHDT, YNNKEL (reference sequence). The CDR3 here is CASSHLAGLNEQFF.

This chain uses TRBV5-1 with TRBJ2-1; TCRdb returns TRBD1, unconfirmable since there is no DNA. CDR1 and CDR2 from the germline V gene are SGHRS and YFSETQ. The CDR3 loop spans 14 amino acids. CDR3 residues: CASSLVGIYNEQFF.

The chain has TRBV2 and TRBJ1-5. Germline CDR1 is SNHLY and CDR2 is FYNNEI. The CDR3 loop spans 13 amino acids. The CDR3 loop reads CASSGGWNQPQHF.

The V gene is TRBV27, the J gene TRBJ1-5. CDR1 is MNHEY and CDR2 is SMNVEV in the germline V gene (reference sequence). The CDR3 spans 14 residues. This CDR3 is CASSNPTSNQPQHF.

The chain links TRBV5-6 to TRBJ2-5. The CDR3 contains 11 residues. CDR1 and CDR2 (germline): SGHDT, YYEEEE. This CDR3 is CAISTTETQYF.

V gene TRBV7-9 combines with J gene TRBJ1-4. The CDR3 loop spans 13 amino acids. The germline V gene has CDR1 SEHNR and CDR2 FQNEAQ (reference sequence). CDR3 sequence reads: CASSLGENEKLFF.

This chain links TRBV7-6 with TRBJ2-1; the D gene TCRdb calls, TRBD1, cannot be checked with no DNA. The CDR3 runs 14 residues. CDR1 is SGHVS, CDR2 FNYEAQ, per germline. CDR3 sequence reads: CASSNRGPYNEQFF.

The chain employs TRBV4-1 and TRBJ2-5. Germline CDR1 and CDR2: MGHRA and YSYEKL. This CDR3 is built from 14 residues. The CDR3 loop is CASSQDELQETQYF.

The chain employs TRBV5-1 and TRBJ2-1; TCRdb indicates TRBD2, and absent DNA this call remains unverified. Looked up from germline, CDR1 is SGHRS and CDR2 is YFSETQ. The CDR3 is 16 amino acids. The CDR3 reads CASSPWTSGAYNEQFF.

The gene calls are TRBV4-2 and TRBJ2-5; without DNA, the TCRdb call of TRBD2 cannot be checked. The V gene's germline CDR1 is LGHNA and CDR2 YNFKEQ. This CDR3 comprises 14 residues. The CDR3 is CASSQGIAQETQYF.

The CDR3 loop is CASSFGTATTEAFF. The chain links TRBV5-1 to TRBJ1-1. Per the germline V gene, CDR1 is SGHRS and CDR2 is YFSETQ. The CDR3 runs 14 residues.